This TCR beta chain is drawn from a study of T cell repertoires in cytomegalovirus infection. Overall study context: Both CMV infection and a matching HLA type were indicated by public TCR beta signatures. Study results and limitations: The study found HLA-C-restricted CMV-specific TCR beta clonotypes dominating the ex vivo response. Cumulated frequencies of public TCR beta families served to identify carriers of CMV plus the relevant HLA.

The CDR3 has 14 amino acids. Germline values: CDR1 SGHNT, CDR2 YYREEE (reference sequence). Trimming removed 5 bases at V and 1 base at J, with 12 bases between. This clonotype occurred once. As yet, its antigen is unknown. TCRdb processed the reads anew with MiXCR; each CDR3 protein has one entry. Found here are more than 650,000 distinct CDR3 sequences, roughly 36% of them singletons; the top ten hold around 2.8%. V is TRBV5-4 and J is TRBJ1-2; maybe TRBD1 (5 bases). Sequenced: PBMCs. The TCR comes from a human donor in good health (CMV status not recorded). Some clones in this sample may be carry-over from other donors' samples. The CDR3: CASRPRGGNYGYTF. The CDR3 coding sequence is TGTGCCAGCAGGCCCCGGGGGGGTAACTATGGCTACACCTTC.